This T cell receptor (beta chain) came from a study of long-term antiretroviral therapy in people with HIV. CDR1 and CDR2 from the germline V gene are SGHRS and YFSETQ. The ends were cut back, 1 base at V and 6 bases at J, with 16 bases in the middle. The CDR3 is 16 amino acids. Researchers report immunoSEQ v3.0 was run at survey level. Measured with immunoSEQ multiplex PCR; TCRdb has only the in-frame clones, and not every one. The data hold tens of thousands of clones, with 90% to 95% observed a single time. The sequences come from unsorted PBMCs, collected 4.1 years after starting antiretroviral therapy. The origin of this receptor is a woman in her 50s with HIV. The J gene is TRBJ1-4, the V gene TRBV5-1; D gene uncertain. The CDR3 spells CASSLSSGRIDEKLFF. The CDR3, as DNA: TGCGCCAGCAGCTTGTCATCCGGGAGAATAGATGAAAAACTGTTTTTT.